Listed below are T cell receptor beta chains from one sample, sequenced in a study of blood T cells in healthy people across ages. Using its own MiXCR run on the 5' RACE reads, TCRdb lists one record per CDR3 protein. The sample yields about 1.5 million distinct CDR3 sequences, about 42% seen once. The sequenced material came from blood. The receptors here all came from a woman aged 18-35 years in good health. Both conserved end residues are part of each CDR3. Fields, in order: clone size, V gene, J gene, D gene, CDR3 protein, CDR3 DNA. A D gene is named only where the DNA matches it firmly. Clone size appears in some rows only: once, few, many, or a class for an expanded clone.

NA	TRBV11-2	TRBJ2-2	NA	CASSLPQDTGELFF	TGTGCCAGCAGCCTCCCTCAGGACACCGGGGAGCTGTTTTTT
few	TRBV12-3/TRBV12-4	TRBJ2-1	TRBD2	CASSSGSPWGEQFF	TGTGCCAGCAGTAGCGGGAGTCCCTGGGGCGAGCAGTTCTTC
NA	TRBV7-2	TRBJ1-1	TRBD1	CASSRGQGGGTEAFF	TGTGCCAGCAGCCGGGGACAGGGTGGCGGCACTGAAGCTTTCTTT
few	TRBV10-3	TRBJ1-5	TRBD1	CASQTGGVNQPQHF	TGTGCCAGCCAGACAGGGGGTGTCAATCAGCCCCAGCATTTT
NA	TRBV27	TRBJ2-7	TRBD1	CASRSSGTATIYEQYF	TGTGCCAGCAGATCTTCCGGGACAGCAACAATCTACGAGCAGTACTTC
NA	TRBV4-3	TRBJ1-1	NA	CASSQQPMNTEAFF	TGCGCCAGCAGCCAACAGCCTATGAACACTGAAGCTTTCTTT
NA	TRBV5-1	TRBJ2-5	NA	CASGHGRFQETQYF	TGCGCCAGCGGGCACGGTCGCTTCCAAGAGACCCAGTACTTC
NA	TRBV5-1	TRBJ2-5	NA	CASSSGVEQETQYF	TGCGCCAGCAGCTCGGGGGTCGAGCAAGAGACCCAGTACTTC
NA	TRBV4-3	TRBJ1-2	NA	CASSQDHDSGWGYTF	TGCGCCAGCAGCCAAGACCACGACTCTGGATGGGGCTACACCTTC
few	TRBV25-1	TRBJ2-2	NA	CASTKSGLFGELFF	TGTGCCAGCACCAAAAGCGGACTGTTCGGGGAGCTGTTTTTT
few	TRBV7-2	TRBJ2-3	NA	CASSLGRGRSTDTQYF	TGTGCCAGCAGCTTAGGCCGAGGACGCAGCACAGATACGCAGTATTTT
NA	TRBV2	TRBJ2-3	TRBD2	CASSETLAGVTDTRYF	TGTGCCAGCAGTGAAACGCTAGCGGGAGTCACAGATACGCGGTATTTT
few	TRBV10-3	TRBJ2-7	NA	CAISDNVPIAEYNEQYF	TGTGCCATCAGTGATAATGTCCCAATAGCGGAGTACAATGAGCAGTACTTC
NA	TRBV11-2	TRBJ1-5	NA	CASSATNSNQPQHF	TGTGCCAGCAGCGCTACAAATAGCAATCAGCCCCAGCATTTT
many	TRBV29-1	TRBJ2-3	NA	CSGRRWETDTQYF	TGCAGCGGCCGTCGTTGGGAGACAGATACGCAGTATTTT
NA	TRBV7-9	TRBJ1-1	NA	CASNLGFTEAFF	TGTGCCAGCAACTTGGGGTTCACTGAAGCTTTCTTT
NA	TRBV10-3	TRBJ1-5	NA	CAIRGAVDNQPQHF	TGTGCCATCAGGGGGGCAGTTGACAATCAGCCCCAGCATTTT
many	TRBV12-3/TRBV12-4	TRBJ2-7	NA	CASSPTGPYEQYF	TGTGCCAGCAGTCCTACAGGGCCCTACGAGCAGTACTTC
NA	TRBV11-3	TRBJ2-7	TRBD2	CASSLDLAESYEQYF	TGTGCCAGCAGCTTAGATCTAGCGGAATCCTACGAGCAGTACTTC
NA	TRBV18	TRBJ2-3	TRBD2	CASSPRTSGPSTDTQYF	TGTGCCAGCTCACCACGGACTAGCGGACCTAGCACAGATACGCAGTATTTT
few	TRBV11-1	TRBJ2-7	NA	CASSSRIFGEAQYF	TGTGCCAGCAGCTCACGGATCTTCGGGGAGGCCCAGTACTTC
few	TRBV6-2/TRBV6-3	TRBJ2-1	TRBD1	CASSYLLTGGDGGDYNEQFF	TGTGCCAGCAGTTACCTCCTGACAGGGGGCGATGGGGGTGACTACAATGAGCAGTTCTTC
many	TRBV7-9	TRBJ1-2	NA	CASSLGPANYGYTF	TGTGCCAGCAGCTTAGGTCCAGCTAACTATGGCTACACCTTC
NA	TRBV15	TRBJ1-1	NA	CATSRAAGTEAFF	TGTGCCACCAGCAGAGCGGCGGGCACTGAAGCTTTCTTT
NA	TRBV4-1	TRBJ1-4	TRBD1	CASTTGARGEKLFF	TGCGCCAGCACCACAGGGGCCCGGGGTGAAAAACTGTTTTTT
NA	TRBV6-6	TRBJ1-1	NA	CASSMGTMNTEAFF	TGTGCCAGCAGTATGGGAACAATGAACACTGAAGCTTTCTTT
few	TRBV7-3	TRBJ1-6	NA	CASSLMAPPNSPLHF	TGTGCCAGCAGCTTAATGGCGCCCCCAAATTCACCCCTCCACTTT
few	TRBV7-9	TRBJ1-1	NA	CASRQPDRLNTEAFF	TGTGCCAGCAGACAACCGGACAGACTGAACACTGAAGCTTTCTTT
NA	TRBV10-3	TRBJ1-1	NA	CAISESPGLNTEAFF	TGTGCCATCAGTGAGTCCCCAGGGCTGAACACTGAAGCTTTCTTT
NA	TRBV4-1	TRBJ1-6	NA	CASSQEEVNNSPLHF	TGCGCCAGCAGCCAAGAGGAGGTTAATAATTCACCCCTCCACTTT
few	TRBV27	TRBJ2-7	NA	CASARTREPSYEQYF	TGTGCCAGCGCCAGAACCAGGGAACCTTCCTACGAGCAGTACTTC
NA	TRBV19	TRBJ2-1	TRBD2	CASSVGLAGGYYNEQFF	TGTGCCAGTAGTGTTGGGCTAGCGGGAGGTTACTACAATGAGCAGTTCTTC
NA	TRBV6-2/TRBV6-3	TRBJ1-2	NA	CASILRKGPPYYGYTF	TGTGCCAGCATTTTACGGAAGGGCCCCCCTTACTATGGCTACACCTTC
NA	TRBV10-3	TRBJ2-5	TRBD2	CAISGAGESQETQYF	TGTGCCATCAGTGGTGCGGGGGAGTCACAAGAGACCCAGTACTTC
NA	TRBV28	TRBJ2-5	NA	CASTSEETQYF	TGTGCCAGCACGTCGGAAGAGACCCAGTACTTC
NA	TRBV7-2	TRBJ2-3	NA	CASSLETSITQYF	TGTGCCAGCAGCTTAGAGACTAGTATTACGCAGTATTTT
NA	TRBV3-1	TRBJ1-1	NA	CASSQVNLGRSPNTEAFF	TGTGCCAGCAGCCAAGTTAACCTTGGGCGTAGCCCCAACACTGAAGCTTTCTTT
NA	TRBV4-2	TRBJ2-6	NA	CASSPRLLVAYSGANVLTF	TGTGCCAGCAGCCCCCGACTCCTAGTCGCCTACTCTGGGGCCAACGTCCTGACTTTC
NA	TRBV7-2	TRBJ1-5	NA	CASSSGTIRQPQHF	TGTGCCAGCAGCAGCGGGACGATTCGTCAGCCCCAGCATTTT
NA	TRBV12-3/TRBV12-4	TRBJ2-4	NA	CASSFHGGNEQYF	TGTGCCAGCAGTTTTCATGGGGGCAATGAGCAGTACTTC
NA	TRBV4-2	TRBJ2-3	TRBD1	CASSPTRGLSTDTQYF	TGTGCCAGCAGCCCCACGAGGGGGCTCAGCACAGATACGCAGTATTTT
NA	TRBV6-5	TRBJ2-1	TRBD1	CASSYSGTGGVRYRSAYNEQFF	TGTGCCAGCAGTTACTCTGGGACAGGGGGCGTCAGGTATCGTTCGGCATACAATGAGCAGTTCTTC
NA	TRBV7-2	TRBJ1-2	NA	CASSPSIAQGLYGYTF	TGTGCCAGCAGCCCTTCGATAGCACAGGGTCTCTATGGCTACACCTTC
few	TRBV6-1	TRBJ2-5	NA	CASSAYPETQYF	TGTGCCAGCAGTGCCTATCCTGAGACCCAGTACTTC
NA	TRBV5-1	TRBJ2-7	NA	CASSLGYRVNEQYF	TGCGCCAGCAGCTTGGGGTACAGGGTCAACGAGCAGTACTTC
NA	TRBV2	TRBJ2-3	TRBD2	CAGSFLGLATDTQYF	TGTGCCGGAAGTTTCCTGGGACTAGCCACAGATACGCAGTATTTT
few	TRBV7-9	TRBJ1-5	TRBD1	CASSPGTDGYQPQHF	TGTGCCAGCAGCCCCGGGACAGACGGTTACCAGCCCCAGCATTTT
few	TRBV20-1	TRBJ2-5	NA	CSAPLQGRETQYF	TGCAGTGCTCCTCTCCAGGGAAGGGAGACCCAGTACTTC
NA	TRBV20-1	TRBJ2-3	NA	CSTPGARKGTDTQYF	TGCAGTACCCCTGGGGCGAGAAAGGGCACAGATACGCAGTATTTT
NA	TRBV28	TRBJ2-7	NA	CASSFIGSSRLYF	TGTGCCAGCAGTTTTATCGGCTCTTCACGACTGTACTTC
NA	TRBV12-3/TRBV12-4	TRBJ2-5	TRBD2	CASSFWTSGGSNEQYF	TGTGCCAGCAGTTTCTGGACTAGCGGGGGGTCCAATGAGCAGTACTTC
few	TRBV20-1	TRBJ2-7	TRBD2	CSAKRRASGGYNEQYF	TGCAGTGCAAAGAGGAGGGCTAGCGGGGGGTACAATGAGCAGTACTTC
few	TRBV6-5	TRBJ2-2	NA	CASRQGGELFF	TGTGCCAGCAGACAGGGCGGGGAGCTGTTTTTT
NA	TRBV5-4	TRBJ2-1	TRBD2	CASSSGLAGGEQFF	TGTGCCAGCAGCTCCGGACTAGCGGGAGGTGAGCAGTTCTTC
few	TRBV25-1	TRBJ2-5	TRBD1	CASSEGRGLWSAQETQYF	TGTGCCAGCAGTGAGGGCAGGGGGCTGTGGAGCGCACAAGAGACCCAGTACTTC
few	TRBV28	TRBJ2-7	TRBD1	CASREGAEQYF	TGTGCCAGCCGAGAGGGGGCAGAGCAGTACTTC